A single sample is the source of the 27 T cell receptor beta chains below, sequenced in a study of blood T cell repertoires in COVID-19. Profiling relied on immunoSEQ multiplex PCR, and the TCRdb table lists in-frame clones only, not all of them. Here the sample spans 87,000 or so clones, around nine tenths being singletons. The sequencing sample was made of peripheral blood. These receptor sequences come from a middle-aged man with acute or convalescent COVID-19.

This clone was picked up one time. V and J are TRBV30 and TRBJ1-3; no definite D call. The germline V gene has CDR1 GTSNPN and CDR2 SVGIG (reference sequence). V gave up 5 bases and J gave up 0 bases, with 11 bases separating them. The CDR3 runs to 14 residues. CDR3 bases: TGTGCCTGGGATGACACTGCCTCTGGAAACACCATATATTTT. Translated: CAWDDTASGNTIYF. Supplemented by reference TRBV30 and TRBJ1-3, the full variable domain reads SQTIHQWPATLVQPVGSPLSLECTVEGTSNPNLYWYRQAAGRGLQLLFYSVGIGQISSEVPQNLSASRPQDRQFILSSKKLLLSDSGFYLCAWDDTASGNTIYFGEGSWLTVV.

This chain uses TRBV6-6 with TRBJ1-2; D is unresolved. This CDR3 has 13 amino acids. V was clipped by 5 bases and J by 8 bases, with 15 bases between them. The V gene's germline CDR1 is MNHNY and CDR2 SVGAGI (reference sequence). CDR3 region: CASSPREIQGYTF. The DNA for the CDR3 is TGTGCCAGCAGTCCCCGTGAGATCCAAGGCTACACCTTC.

The rearrangement links TRBV30 to TRBJ1-2, with a possible D match to TRBD1 (6 bases). CDR1 is GTSNPN and CDR2 is SVGIG in the germline V gene (reference sequence). The CDR3 runs to 15 residues. Trimming pared 0 bases from V and 4 bases from J, leaving 15 bases between. The CDR3 sequence is CAWSVMDRGGYGYTF. In nucleotides, the CDR3 is TGTGCCTGGAGTGTCATGGACAGAGGGGGCTATGGCTACACCTTC.

The DNA of the CDR3 is TGTGCCAGCAGTGTCCTAACAGGGGCGACTAATGAAAAACTGTTTTTT. Its translation is CASSVLTGATNEKLFF. This sequence joins TRBV6-1 and TRBJ1-4, with 7 bases fitting TRBD1. In germline, CDR1 is MNHNS, CDR2 SASEGT. With 4 bases clipped from V and 2 bases from J, the junction kept 7 bases outside the gene matches. This CDR3 has 16 amino acids.

This chain uses TRBV27 with TRBJ2-2; 9 bases fit TRBD2. Germline V CDR1 and CDR2: MNHEY, SMNVEV (reference sequence). CDR3 length: 14 residues. The V gene end was trimmed by 6 bases and the J gene end by 8 bases; junction bases not matched to a gene: 7. CDR3 in DNA: TGTGCCAGCAGGGGTAGCGGGAGATCTGGGGAGCTGTTTTTT. Its protein product is CASRGSGRSGELFF.

This sequence joins TRBV19 and TRBJ2-3, with D possibly matching TRBD2 (6 bases). The germline V gene encodes CDR1 LNHDA and CDR2 SQIVND (reference sequence). The CDR3 covers 15 residues. Trimming cost V 3 bases and J 4 bases, with 14 bases left between them. CDR3: CASSIWEDGSDTQYF. Written as DNA, the CDR3 is TGTGCCAGTAGTATTTGGGAGGACGGGTCAGATACGCAGTATTTT.

J is TRBJ2-3 and V is TRBV7-2; 11 bases are a match to TRBD2. The J segment lost 0 bases and the V segment lost 1 base, leaving 9 bases of the junction unmatched. In germline, CDR1 is SGHTA, CDR2 FQGNSA. The CDR3 length is 19 residues. In DNA, the CDR3 is TGTGCCAGCAGCTTAGATGGTCTAGCGGGGGGCTCTAGCACAGATACGCAGTATTTT. Protein: CASSLDGLAGGSSTDTQYF.

The chain is built from TRBV27 and TRBJ2-1; D possibly corresponds to TRBD2 (5 bases). Deletions cut 4 bases from V and 3 bases from J, with 19 bases between. This CDR3 has 17 amino acids. CDR1 is MNHEY and CDR2 is SMNVEV in the germline V gene (reference sequence). DNA of the CDR3: TGTGCCAGCAGTTGGGCCCCAACTAGAAGGGACTACAATGAGCAGTTCTTC. It codes for CASSWAPTRRDYNEQFF.

The J gene is TRBJ2-1, the V gene TRBV29-1, with D possibly matching TRBD2 (6 bases). The germline CDR1 and CDR2 sequences are SQVTM and ANQGSEA. The CDR3 loop spans 16 amino acids. V was clipped by 0 bases and J by 7 bases, with 19 bases between them. The CDR3 sequence is CSVEDHRLGVGNEQFF. For the CDR3, the DNA is TGCAGCGTTGAAGATCATCGACTAGGGGTCGGAAATGAGCAGTTCTTC.

In DNA, the CDR3 is TGTGCCAGCAGCCCAGACAGGGACTCACCCCTCCACTTT. This codes for CASSPDRDSPLHF. The chain recombines TRBV6-5 with TRBJ1-6; 7 bases fit TRBD1. The junction had 6 bases not matched to a gene; V was cut back by 6 bases and J by 10 bases. Germline CDR1 is MNHEY and CDR2 is SVGAGI. This CDR3 comprises 13 residues.

The V and J genes are TRBV5-8 and TRBJ2-3, with D maybe TRBD2 (5 bases). V lost 6 bases to trimming and J lost 7 bases, with 15 bases between them. The CDR3 sequence is 13 residues long. Germline lookup yields CDR1 SGHTS and CDR2 YDEGEE. The CDR3: CASIVPGTHTQYF. The CDR3, as DNA: TGTGCCAGCATCGTCCCGGGAACTCATACGCAGTATTTT.

There are a few counts of this clone. The rearrangement joins TRBV30 to TRBJ2-7; D is uncertain. From germline, CDR1 is GTSNPN and CDR2 SVGIG (reference sequence). The CDR3 extends over 16 amino acids. V was shortened by 0 bases and J by 1 base, with 16 bases between the two germline ends. The CDR3 reads CAWSVPVPSSSYEQYF. The CDR3 DNA follows: TGTGCCTGGAGTGTACCGGTCCCAAGTTCATCCTACGAGCAGTACTTC.

The gene calls are TRBV4-2 and TRBJ1-1; 11 bases align to TRBD1. The germline CDR1 and CDR2 sequences are LGHNA and YNFKEQ. Trimming took 2 bases from V and 6 from J; bases not matched to a gene: 11. The CDR3 runs 17 residues. The CDR3 loop reads CASSQPLAGQGGPEAFF. CDR3 sequence (DNA): TGTGCCAGCAGCCAACCACTGGCGGGACAGGGGGGACCTGAAGCTTTCTTT.

The V call is TRBV29-1, the J call TRBJ1-1; possibly TRBD1 for D (5 bases). Between the trimmed V and J ends, which lost 4 bases and 0 bases, there was a span of 6 bases. This CDR3 region has 12 residues. Germline CDR1 reads SQVTM; CDR2 reads ANQGSEA. The CDR3: CSVGQMNTEAFF. DNA of the CDR3: TGCAGCGTTGGACAGATGAACACTGAAGCTTTCTTT. Full variable domain (rest looked up from reference TRBV29-1 and TRBJ1-1): SAVISQKPSRDICQRGTSLTIQCQVDSQVTMMFWYRQQPGQSLTLIATANQGSEATYESGFVIDKFPISRPNLTFSTLTVSNMSPEDSSIYLCSVGQMNTEAFFGQGTRLTVV.

The V call is TRBV5-6, the J call TRBJ1-3, with 9 bases fitting TRBD1. Unmatched junction bases numbered 7, after V lost 4 bases and J lost 5 bases. The germline gives CDR1 SGHDT, CDR2 YYEEEE. CDR3 size: 15 residues. The CDR3 loop is CASSVLQGARNTIYF. The CDR3 DNA follows: TGTGCCAGCAGCGTACTACAGGGGGCAAGAAACACCATATATTTT.

The chain employs TRBV7-6 and TRBJ1-1; TRBD1 is a possible D gene (6 bases). There are 19 residues in the CDR3. With 1 base removed from V and 3 bases from J, the gap between germline ends came to 24 bases. Germline V gene data show CDR1 as SGHVS and CDR2 as FNYEAQ. The CDR3 sequence: CASSLVGDKVAGGDTEAFF. The CDR3 nucleotides read TGTGCCAGCAGCTTAGTTGGGGACAAGGTTGCGGGTGGGGACACTGAAGCTTTCTTT.

The chain combines TRBV11-3 with TRBJ2-2; D uncertain. V lost 5 bases and J 5 bases, leaving 9 bases between the germline ends. The CDR3 has 13 residues. CDR1 is SGHNT and CDR2 is YENEEA in the germline V gene. CDR3 in DNA: TGTGCCAGCAGCCCACTTAAGACCGGGGAGCTGTTTTTT. Its protein is CASSPLKTGELFF.

This clone showed up just a few times. V is TRBV10-3 and J is TRBJ1-1; a weak D match, TRBD1 (5 bases). V was pared by 10 bases and J by 1 base, with 10 bases between. The germline V gene encodes CDR1 ENHRY and CDR2 SYGVKD. The CDR3 length is 12 residues. The CDR3 protein is CATGHSNTEAFF. For the CDR3, the DNA is TGTGCCACTGGACACTCGAACACTGAAGCTTTCTTT.

This chain joins TRBV6-5 and TRBJ2-1; D perhaps matches TRBD2 (6 bases). This CDR3 has 13 residues. The V end lost 6 bases, the J end lost 6 bases, and 12 bases lay between the germline ends. CDR1 and CDR2 from the germline V gene are MNHEY and SVGAGI. CDR3 protein: CASSDGGRNEQFF. Written as DNA, the CDR3 is TGTGCCAGCAGCGACGGAGGGCGCAATGAGCAGTTCTTC.

The CDR3 here is CATDYGTGVRDTQYF. The CDR3 DNA reads TGTGCCACCGATTATGGGACAGGGGTTCGAGATACGCAGTATTTT. V is TRBV10-3 and J is TRBJ2-3, with 10 bases lining up with TRBD1. The CDR3 extends over 15 amino acids. Losses at the gene ends were 10 bases for V and 5 bases for J; bases not matched to a gene: 12. Germline V lookup: CDR1 ENHRY, CDR2 SYGVKD.

This clone was observed once. The gene calls are TRBV10-3 and TRBJ1-2, with D possibly matching TRBD1 (6 bases). Germline V gives CDR1 ENHRY, CDR2 SYGVKD. The CDR3 is 16 amino acids. The V end lost 0 bases, the J end lost 2 bases, and 13 bases lay between the germline ends. CDR3 nucleotide sequence: TGTGCCATCAGTGAGTCGGGGGCAGGGAAGAACTATGGCTACACCTTC. This codes for CAISESGAGKNYGYTF.

The chain carries TRBV5-1 and TRBJ2-5; possible D gene TRBD1, 6 bases. The CDR3 consists of 13 residues. The ends were cut back, 4 bases at V and 5 bases at J, with 12 bases in the middle. Per the germline V gene, CDR1 is SGHRS and CDR2 is YFSETQ. The CDR3 sequence: CASSTDSTETQYF. In DNA form, the CDR3 reads TGCGCCAGCAGCACGGACAGCACGGAGACCCAGTACTTC.

The J gene is TRBJ1-2, the V gene TRBV13; 7 bases line up with TRBD1. The V and J ends lost 0 bases and 8 bases, in that order; junction bases with no gene match: 6. Germline assignment: CDR1 PRHDT and CDR2 FYEKMQ (reference sequence). The CDR3 is made up of 14 amino acids. This CDR3 reads CASSLGTGPPGYTF. CDR3 DNA sequence: TGTGCCAGCAGCTTAGGGACAGGGCCCCCCGGCTACACCTTC.

This chain uses TRBV30 with TRBJ2-5, with D possibly matching TRBD2 (5 bases). Trimming shortened V by 0 bases and J by 4 bases, and 15 bases separated the two germline ends. The length of the CDR3 is 15 residues. Germline-derived CDR1 and CDR2 are GTSNPN and SVGIG (reference sequence). For the CDR3, the DNA is TGTGCCTGGAGTGTACGTCTAGCCCTCGGAGAGACCCAGTACTTC. It codes for CAWSVRLALGETQYF.

This clone turned up a few times. V is TRBV6-2 or TRBV6-3 and J is TRBJ1-2; 9 bases match TRBD1. This CDR3 spans 16 amino acids. V lost 2 bases, J lost 5 bases, and 9 bases stayed unmatched. In germline, CDR1 is MNHEY, CDR2 SVGEGT. CDR3 protein: CASSYRGATGGYGYTF. Here the CDR3 DNA reads TGTGCCAGCAGTTACAGGGGGGCGACAGGGGGTTATGGCTACACCTTC.

The V gene is TRBV6-1, the J gene TRBJ1-5; D call uncertain. This CDR3 region has 13 residues. Germline V gene lookup returns CDR1 MNHNS and CDR2 SASEGT. Trimming left V 2 bases short and J 4 bases short, with 6 bases between. Here the CDR3 DNA reads TGTGCCAGCAGTGAACAGAGGAATCAGCCCCAGCATTTT. Amino acids: CASSEQRNQPQHF.

This clone was seen a single time. This chain joins TRBV30 and TRBJ1-5; weak D call: TRBD1 (5 bases). V lost 7 bases and J 5 bases, leaving 21 bases between the germline ends. CDR3 length: 15 residues. The V gene's germline CDR1 is GTSNPN and CDR2 SVGIG (reference sequence). CDR3 DNA: TGTGCCTACATACCCAAAGGCCTAGGGGATCAGCCCCAGCATTTT. It translates to CAYIPKGLGDQPQHF.